This T cell receptor (beta chain) was recorded in a study of early T cells in non-severe SARS-CoV-2 infection. About the study: Bulk RNA taken from unsorted whole blood was sequenced, leaving chains unpaired. General study results and limits: There was a bias toward anti-spike CD8 responses in VDJdb matching, which missed private and CD4 specificities.

This clonotype has more than one count but fewer than ten. Its antigen is not identified. Individual cDNA molecules received unique molecular identifiers. TCRdb redid the calling of the 5' RACE reads with MiXCR, one entry per CDR3 protein. The repertoire consists of about 42,000 distinct CDR3 sequences, with 7% to 7.5% occurring once and the leading ten covering under 5%. V lost 9 bases, J lost 2 bases, and 12 bases stayed unmatched. The CDR3 is made up of 15 amino acids. CDR1 SNHLY and CDR2 FYNNEI come from the germline V gene. Sequenced material: whole blood. The clonotype comes from an adult who was a healthcare worker with PCR-confirmed SARS-CoV-2 infection or an uninfected control (not recorded which). The J gene is TRBJ1-1, the V gene TRBV2; TRBD1 matches at 7 bases. CDR3 protein: CARRSTGTVNTEAFF. DNA for the CDR3: TGTGCCAGGAGGTCTACCGGGACAGTAAACACTGAAGCTTTCTTT.